This T cell receptor beta chain was sequenced during a study of PD-1 blockade in classical Hodgkin lymphoma. Libraries were prepared by immunoSEQ multiplex PCR; TCRdb keeps only in-frame clonotypes and omits some of them. The sample includes about 72,000 clones, roughly 91% of them seen just once. Patients all relapsed after autologous stem cell transplantation, and there was variation in brentuximab vedotin exposure. Complete response, partial response or progressive disease constituted the best responses recorded. This CDR3 has 14 residues. The germline V gene encodes CDR1 MGHRA and CDR2 YSYEKL. Trimming removed 1 base at V and 4 bases at J, with 7 bases between.

V usage is TRBV4-1 and J usage is TRBJ1-4, with D perhaps TRBD1 (5 bases). This receptor was taken from a human donor with classical Hodgkin lymphoma. This specimen was peripheral blood mononuclear cells (PBMCs), taken at baseline. The CDR3 loop reads CASSQGGYNEKLFF. The DNA of the CDR3 is TGCGCCAGCAGCCAAGGGGGGTATAATGAAAAACTGTTTTTT.